The source of this T cell receptor (beta chain) is a study of T cells expressing NK-cell markers. Study-wide results and caveats: More than 5 donors showed dominant NKG2C+ clonotypes comprising about 1.0-7.0% of their CD8+ T cells.

What made the TCR beta cDNA was 5'RACE template switching with UMIs. TCRdb reprocessed the 5' RACE reads; each CDR3 protein has one entry and no DNA is given. The repertoire table contains some 390,000 distinct CDR3 sequences. The CDR3 has 15 residues. The germline CDR1 and CDR2 sequences are SGHRS and YFSETQ. As regards this clonotype: As yet, its antigen is unknown.

This chain connects TRBV5-1 to TRBJ2-3; no DNA is available, so the TRBD2 call from TCRdb remains unchecked. The sample consisted of blood T cells: a sorted CD56 or NKG2C T cell subset, CD4+ or CD8+ T cells, or bulk PBMC T cells (not recorded which). The origin of this receptor is a woman aged 45-65 years in good health. CDR3 region: CASRSTGTSGERQYF. Full variable domain (rest looked up from reference TRBV5-1 and TRBJ2-3): KAGVTQTPRYLIKTRGQQVTLSCSPISGHRSVSWYQQTPGQGLQFLFEYFSETQRNKGNFPGRFSGRQFSNSRSEMNVSTLELGDSALYLCASRSTGTSGERQYFGPGTRLTVL.